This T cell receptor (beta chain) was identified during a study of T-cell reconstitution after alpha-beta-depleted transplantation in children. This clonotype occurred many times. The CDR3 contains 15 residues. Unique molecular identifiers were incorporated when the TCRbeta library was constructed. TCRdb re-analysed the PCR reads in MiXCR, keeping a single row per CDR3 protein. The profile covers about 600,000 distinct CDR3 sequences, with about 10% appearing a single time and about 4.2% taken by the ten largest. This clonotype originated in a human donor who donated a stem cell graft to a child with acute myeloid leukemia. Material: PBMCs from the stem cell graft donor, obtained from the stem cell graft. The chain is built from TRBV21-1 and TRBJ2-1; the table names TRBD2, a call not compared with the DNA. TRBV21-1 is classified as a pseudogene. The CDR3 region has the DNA TGTGCCAGCAGCAAGGGACTAGCGGCTTACAATGAGCAGTTCTTC. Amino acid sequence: CASSKGLAAYNEQFF.